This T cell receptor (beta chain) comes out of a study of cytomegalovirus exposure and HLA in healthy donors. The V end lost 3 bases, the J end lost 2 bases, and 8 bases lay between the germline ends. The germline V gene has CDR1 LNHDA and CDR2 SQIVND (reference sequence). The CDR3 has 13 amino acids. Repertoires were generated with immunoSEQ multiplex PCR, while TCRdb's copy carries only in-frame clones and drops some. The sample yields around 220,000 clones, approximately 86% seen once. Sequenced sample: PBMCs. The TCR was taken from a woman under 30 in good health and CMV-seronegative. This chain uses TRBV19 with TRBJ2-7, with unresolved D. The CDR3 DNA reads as TGTGCCAGTAGTATGGGCGACCCCTACGAGCAGTACTTC. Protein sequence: CASSMGDPYEQYF.